The 7 T cell receptor beta chains below were found in one sample sequenced in a study of cytomegalovirus exposure and HLA in healthy donors. PCR was performed using 60 Vbeta and 13 Jbeta primers. Generated by immunoSEQ multiplex PCR, the TCRdb table keeps only in-frame clones and is missing some. The repertoire holds some 100,000 clones, with 69% as singletons. Sequencing used PBMCs. All receptors derive from a woman between 65 and 79 years old in good health and CMV-seropositive.

The V and J genes are TRBV25-1 and TRBJ1-1; the D gene is possibly TRBD1 (6 bases). Germline CDR1 MGHDK, CDR2 SYGVNS. V dropped 7 bases and J dropped 7 bases, with 13 bases sitting between them. The CDR3 is 12 amino acids. The CDR3 reads CASTRGLGEAFF. The CDR3 coding sequence is TGTGCCAGCACCAGGGGTTTGGGTGAAGCTTTCTTT.

The V and J genes are TRBV5-4 and TRBJ1-2, with D possibly being TRBD1 (5 bases). This CDR3 comprises 14 residues. Germline V gives CDR1 SGHNT, CDR2 YYREEE (reference sequence). With 4 bases removed from V and 6 bases from J, the gap between germline ends came to 16 bases. The CDR3 DNA is TGTGCCAGCAGCCCCTCCTCGGGACTCGATGGCTACACCTTC. As protein: CASSPSSGLDGYTF.

The V call is TRBV6-5, the J call TRBJ1-1; D remains unclear. Deletions cut 0 bases from V and 1 base from J, with 9 bases between. From germline, CDR1 is MNHEY and CDR2 SVGAGI. The CDR3 runs to 15 residues. The CDR3, as DNA: TGTGCCAGCAGTTACTCGAATGGAGGGAACACTGAAGCTTTCTTT. Residues: CASSYSNGGNTEAFF.

In its sample, this clone was seen a few times. The gene calls are TRBV14 and TRBJ2-7; D is possibly TRBD1 (5 bases). Germline CDR1 is SGHDN and CDR2 is FVKESK. This CDR3 comprises 15 residues. V was pared by 1 base and J by 5 bases, with 15 bases between. CDR3 protein: CASSQGMGRVDEQYF. CDR3 DNA: TGTGCCAGCAGCCAAGGGATGGGCAGGGTCGACGAGCAGTACTTC. The entire variable domain, with the rest obtained from reference TRBV14 and TRBJ2-7, is as follows: EAGVTQFPSHSVIEKGQTVTLRCDPISGHDNLYWYRRVMGKEIKFLLHFVKESKQDESGMPNNRFLAERTGGTYSTLKVQPAELEDSGVYFCASSQGMGRVDEQYFGPGTRLTVT.

The rearrangement joins TRBV6-6 to TRBJ1-3, with unresolved D. Germline lookup yields CDR1 MNHNY and CDR2 SVGAGI (reference sequence). Between the trimmed V and J ends, which lost 7 bases and 0 bases, there was a span of 10 bases. The CDR3 spans 14 residues. In DNA form, the CDR3 reads TGTGCCAGCACCAACACAGACTCTGGAAACACCATATATTTT. Protein sequence: CASTNTDSGNTIYF.

The gene calls are TRBV5-1 and TRBJ2-6; the D gene is possibly TRBD1 (6 bases). V was cut by 1 base and J by 2 bases, with 10 bases left in between. Germline assignment: CDR1 SGHRS and CDR2 YFSETQ. The CDR3 runs to 16 residues. CDR3 nucleotides: TGCGCCAGCAGCTTGTCCAGGGACACTGGGGCCAACGTCCTGACTTTC. This translates into CASSLSRDTGANVLTF.

Turning to this clone: Other DNA sequences in this specimen translate into the identical CDR3. This chain connects TRBV27 to TRBJ2-7; no clear D gene. V lost 6 bases, J lost 0 bases, and 12 bases lay in between. This CDR3 has 14 amino acids. Germline loops: CDR1 MNHEY, CDR2 SMNVEV (reference sequence). CDR3 sequence: CASRGRGSSYEQYF. CDR3 sequence (DNA): TGTGCCAGCAGAGGCCGAGGAAGCTCCTACGAGCAGTACTTC.